This entry concerns a single T cell receptor beta chain. The table came from immunoSEQ multiplex PCR; TCRdb's copy has only in-frame clones and leaves some out. The table shows 81,000 or so clones, with around 87% occurring only once. Alongside CTLA-4 blockade with ipilimumab, patients with chemo-refractory metastatic non-small-cell lung cancer received focal radiation. This entry belongs to a study of radiotherapy plus CTLA-4 blockade in lung cancer. Study summary: Patients showed objective responses in 18% of cases and disease control in under 35%.

The germline CDR1 and CDR2 sequences are MNHEY and SVGAGI. The length of the CDR3 is 11 residues. Trimming cost V 7 bases and J 7 bases, with 11 bases left between them. The sequenced sample was peripheral blood, obtained from a patient treated with radiotherapy plus ipilimumab. The chain recombines TRBV6-5 with TRBJ2-7; TRBD2 might be the D (5 bases). This receptor was taken from a human donor with non-small cell lung cancer who had stable disease on radiotherapy plus ipilimumab. This CDR3 is CASTYGIEQYF. The CDR3, as DNA: TGTGCCAGCACCTACGGGATTGAGCAGTACTTC.